Shown below are 2 T cell receptor beta chains from a single sample sequenced in a study of blood T cell repertoires in COVID-19. Data came from immunoSEQ multiplex PCR; TCRdb stores just in-frame clones and leaves some out. In the table there are 150,000 to 200,000 clones, more than 75% of which are singletons. The specimen was peripheral blood. The receptors derive from a middle-aged man with active or convalescent COVID-19.

This clone was seen once. V gene TRBV5-5 combines with J gene TRBJ1-6; D remains ambiguous. There are 15 residues in the CDR3. Trimming shortened V by 2 bases and J by 7 bases, and 13 bases separated the two germline ends. Germline values: CDR1 SGHKS, CDR2 YYEKEE (reference sequence). The CDR3 nucleotides read TGTGCCAGCAGCTTTGGCCGAGGAGAGAATTCACCCCTCCACTTT. Translating it yields CASSFGRGENSPLHF.

The V gene is TRBV6-1, the J gene TRBJ2-7; 9 positions match TRBD2. The CDR3 loop spans 15 amino acids. The ends lost 2 bases at V and 5 bases at J; junction bases unmatched: 7. Germline V CDR1 and CDR2: MNHNS, SASEGT. CDR3 sequence: CASSESSGRFHEQYF. The CDR3 bases are TGTGCCAGCAGTGAAAGTAGCGGGAGATTCCACGAGCAGTACTTC.